A single T cell receptor (beta chain) is shown here with its context. Its antigen is unknown. This specimen belongs to a study of T cells after yellow fever vaccination. V lost 6 bases to trimming and J lost 7 bases, with 10 bases between them. This CDR3 region has 12 residues. Looked up from germline, CDR1 is MNHEY and CDR2 is SVGAGI. Study-wide results and limits: Clonotypes found in both CD4 and CD8 compartments made up a small share. After the booster, approximately 96% of CD4 and about nine tenths of CD8 primary-response clones were re-detected. A weaker secondary response peaked on day 5, the primary on day 15.

Researchers made TCR cDNA using 5'RACE template switching, and this step added a universal primer site and UMIs. TCRdb independently ran MiXCR on the 5' RACE reads; one entry per CDR3 protein. The table shows roughly 68,000 distinct CDR3 sequences, with 6.5% occurring only once. The sequencing here drew on CD8+ T cells sorted from PBMCs, taken 35 to 50 days after the first yellow fever vaccination. This TCR derives from a man between 18 and 35 years old who received the YFV17D yellow fever vaccine. The V and J genes are TRBV6-5 and TRBJ2-1, with unresolved D. The CDR3 sequence: CASRLGINEQFF. CDR3 nucleotide sequence: TGTGCCAGCAGGCTAGGGATAAATGAGCAGTTCTTC.